This T cell receptor beta chain was obtained from a study of T cell responses to AZD1222 COVID-19 vaccine. Study as a whole: Pooled together were second doses at about 4 or about 12 weeks. Overall study findings and caveats: Baseline testing showed seropositivity in only five to seven AZD1222 recipients.

Concerning this clone itself: Its antigen is as yet unknown.

Some clones are missing from TCRdb's copy, which holds only in-frame ones; the method was immunoSEQ multiplex PCR. The sample includes roughly 140,000 clones, 90% to 95% of them seen just once. There are 14 residues in the CDR3. Per germline, CDR1 SGHTS and CDR2 YDEGEE. The trim removed 0 bases at V and 3 bases at J, leaving 3 bases unmatched. The chain employs TRBV5-8 and TRBJ2-7; 7 positions agree with TRBD2. The sequenced sample was peripheral blood, obtained on day 0 of AZD1222 vaccination. The source of this sequence is an adult in good health. CDR3: CASSLVTGGYEQYF. The CDR3 nucleotides read TGTGCCAGCAGCTTGGTCACGGGAGGCTACGAGCAGTACTTC.